This T cell receptor (beta chain) was recovered during a study of early T cells in non-severe SARS-CoV-2 infection. Study overall: Sequenced bulk RNA came from whole blood that was unsorted, and chains were unpaired.

The germline CDR1 and CDR2 sequences are MNHEY and SVGAGI. There are 15 residues in the CDR3. The ends were cut back, 0 bases at V and 5 bases at J, with 12 bases in the middle. Individual cDNA molecules received unique molecular identifiers. A single record per CDR3 protein comes from TCRdb applying MiXCR to the 5' RACE reads. The sample yields 80,000 or so distinct CDR3 sequences, over 12% seen once. The source of this sequence is an adult who was a healthcare worker with PCR-confirmed SARS-CoV-2 infection or an uninfected control (not recorded which). The rearrangement links TRBV6-5 to TRBJ2-3, with D hard to call. What was sequenced was whole blood. This CDR3 reads CASSYSGQTGDTQYF. CDR3 nucleotide sequence: TGTGCCAGCAGTTACTCCGGCCAGACGGGAGATACGCAGTATTTT.